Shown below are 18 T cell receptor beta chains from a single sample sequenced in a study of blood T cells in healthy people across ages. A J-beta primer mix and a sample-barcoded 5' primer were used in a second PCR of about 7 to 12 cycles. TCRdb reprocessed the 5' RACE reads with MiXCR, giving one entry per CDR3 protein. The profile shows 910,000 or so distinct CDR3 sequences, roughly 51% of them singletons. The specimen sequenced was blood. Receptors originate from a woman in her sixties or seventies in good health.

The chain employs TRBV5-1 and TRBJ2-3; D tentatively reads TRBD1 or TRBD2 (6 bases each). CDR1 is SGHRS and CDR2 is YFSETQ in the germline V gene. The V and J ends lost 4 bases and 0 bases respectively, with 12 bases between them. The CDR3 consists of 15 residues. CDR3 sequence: CASSPRGHSTDTQYF. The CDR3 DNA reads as TGCGCCAGCAGCCCCCGGGGGCATAGCACAGATACGCAGTATTTT.

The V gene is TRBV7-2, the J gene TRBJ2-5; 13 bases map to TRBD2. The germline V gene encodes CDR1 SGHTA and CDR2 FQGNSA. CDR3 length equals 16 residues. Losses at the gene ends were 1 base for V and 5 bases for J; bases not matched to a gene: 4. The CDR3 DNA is TGTGCCAGCAGCTTAGACGGACTAGCGGGAGTGGAGACCCAGTACTTC. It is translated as CASSLDGLAGVETQYF.

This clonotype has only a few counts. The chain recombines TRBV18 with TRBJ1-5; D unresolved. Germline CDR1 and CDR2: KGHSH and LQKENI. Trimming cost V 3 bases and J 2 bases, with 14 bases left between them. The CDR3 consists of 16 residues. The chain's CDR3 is CASSPPGVGGNQPQHF. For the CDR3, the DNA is TGTGCCAGCTCACCTCCGGGCGTTGGGGGCAATCAGCCCCAGCATTTT.

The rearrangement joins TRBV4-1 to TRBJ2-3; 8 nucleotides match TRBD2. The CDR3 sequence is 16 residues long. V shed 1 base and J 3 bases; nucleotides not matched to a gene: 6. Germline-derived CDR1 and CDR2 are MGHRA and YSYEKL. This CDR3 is CASSQGSGRTTDTQYF. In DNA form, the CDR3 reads TGCGCCAGCAGCCAAGGGAGCGGGAGAACGACAGATACGCAGTATTTT.

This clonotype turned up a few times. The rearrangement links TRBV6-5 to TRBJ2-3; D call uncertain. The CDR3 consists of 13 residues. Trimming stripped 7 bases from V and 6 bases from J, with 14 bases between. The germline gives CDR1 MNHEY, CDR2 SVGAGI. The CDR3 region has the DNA TGTGCCAGCAAACGACCCGCCCGGGATACGCAGTATTTT. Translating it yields CASKRPARDTQYF.

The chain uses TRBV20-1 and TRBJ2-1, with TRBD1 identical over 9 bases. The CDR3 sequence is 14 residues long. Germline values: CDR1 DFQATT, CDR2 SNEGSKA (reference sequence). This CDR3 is CSEVDRGTHNEQFF. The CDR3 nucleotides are TGCAGCGAAGTCGACAGGGGGACCCACAATGAGCAGTTCTTC.

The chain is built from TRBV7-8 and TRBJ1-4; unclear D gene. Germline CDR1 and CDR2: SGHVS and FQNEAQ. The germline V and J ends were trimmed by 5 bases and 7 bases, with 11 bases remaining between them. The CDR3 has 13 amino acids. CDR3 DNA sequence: TGTGCCAGCAGCACAAGGCTTCTTGAAAAACTGTTTTTT. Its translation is CASSTRLLEKLFF.

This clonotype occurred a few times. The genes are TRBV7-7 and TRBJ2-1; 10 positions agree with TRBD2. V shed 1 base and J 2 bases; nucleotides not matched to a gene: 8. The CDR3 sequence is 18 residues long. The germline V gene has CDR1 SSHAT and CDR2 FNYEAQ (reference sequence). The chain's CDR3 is CASSLGASGSRTYNEQFF. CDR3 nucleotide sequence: TGTGCCAGCAGCTTAGGGGCTAGCGGGAGTAGGACCTACAATGAGCAGTTCTTC. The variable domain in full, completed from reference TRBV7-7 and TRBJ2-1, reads GAGVSQSPRYKVTKRGQDVTLRCDPISSHATLYWYQQALGQGPEFLTYFNYEAQPDKSGLPSDRFSAERPEGSISTLTIQRTEQRDSAMYRCASSLGASGSRTYNEQFFGPGTRLTVL.

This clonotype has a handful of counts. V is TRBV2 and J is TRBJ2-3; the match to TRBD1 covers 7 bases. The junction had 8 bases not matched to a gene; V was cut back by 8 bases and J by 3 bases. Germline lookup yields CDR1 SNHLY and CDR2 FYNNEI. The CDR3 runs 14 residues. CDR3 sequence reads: CASGGRGMTDTQYF. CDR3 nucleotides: TGTGCCAGCGGTGGCAGGGGGATGACAGATACGCAGTATTTT.

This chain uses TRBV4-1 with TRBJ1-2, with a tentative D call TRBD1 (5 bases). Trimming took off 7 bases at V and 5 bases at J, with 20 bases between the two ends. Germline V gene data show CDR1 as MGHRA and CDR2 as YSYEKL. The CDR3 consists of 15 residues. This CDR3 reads CASNWGPQGLYGYTF. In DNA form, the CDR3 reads TGCGCCAGCAATTGGGGCCCGCAGGGTTTATATGGCTACACCTTC.

This CDR3 reads CASSPYTYRNTEAFF. Here the CDR3 DNA reads TGTGCCAGCAGCCCGTACACATACCGGAACACTGAAGCTTTCTTT. V is TRBV9 and J is TRBJ1-1; D gene ambiguous. Deletions cut 4 bases from V and 1 base from J, with 14 bases between. The CDR3 runs to 15 residues. Germline loops: CDR1 SGDLS, CDR2 YYNGEE.

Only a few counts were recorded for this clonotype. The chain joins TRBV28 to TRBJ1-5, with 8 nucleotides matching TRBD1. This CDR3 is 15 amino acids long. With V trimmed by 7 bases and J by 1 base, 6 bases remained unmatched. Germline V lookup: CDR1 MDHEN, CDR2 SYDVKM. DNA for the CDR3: TGTGCCAGCACCCCCGGACAGGGAAGCAATCAGCCCCAGCATTTT. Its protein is CASTPGQGSNQPQHF. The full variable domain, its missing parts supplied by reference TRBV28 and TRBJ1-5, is DVKVTQSSRYLVKRTGEKVFLECVQDMDHENMFWYRQDPGLGLRLIYFSYDVKMKEKGDIPEGYSVSREKKERFSLILESASTNQTSMYLCASTPGQGSNQPQHFGDGTRLSIL.

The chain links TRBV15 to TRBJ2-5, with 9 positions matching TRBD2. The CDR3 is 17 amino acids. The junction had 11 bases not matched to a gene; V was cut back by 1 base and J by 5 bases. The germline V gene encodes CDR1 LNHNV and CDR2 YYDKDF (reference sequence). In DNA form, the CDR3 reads TGTGCCACCAGCAGAGTGAATAGCGGGGGTCGAAGGGAGACCCAGTACTTC. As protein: CATSRVNSGGRRETQYF.

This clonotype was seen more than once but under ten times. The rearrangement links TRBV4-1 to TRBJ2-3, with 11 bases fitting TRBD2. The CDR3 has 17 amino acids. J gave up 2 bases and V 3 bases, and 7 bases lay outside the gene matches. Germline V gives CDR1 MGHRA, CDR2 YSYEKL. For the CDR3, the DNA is TGCGCCAGCAGCCAGGATGGGACTAGCGGTCACACAGATACGCAGTATTTT. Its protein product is CASSQDGTSGHTDTQYF.

CDR3 in DNA: TGTGCCAGCAGCTTGGTTGGGACTAGCGGGAGTGGGACCCAGTACTTC. Its protein product is CASSLVGTSGSGTQYF. This rearrangement joins TRBV5-8 to TRBJ2-5; TRBD2 aligns across 14 bases. The CDR3 totals 16 residues. From germline, CDR1 is SGHTS and CDR2 YDEGEE. The junction had 5 bases not matched to a gene; V was cut back by 0 bases and J by 7 bases.

The CDR3 protein is CASSPNRDSAGANVLTF. In nucleotides, the CDR3 is TGCGCCAGCAGCCCGAATAGGGACAGCGCTGGGGCCAACGTCCTGACTTTC. V usage is TRBV5-1 and J usage is TRBJ2-6; 7 nucleotides match TRBD1. CDR1 is SGHRS, CDR2 YFSETQ, per germline. Losses at the gene ends were 4 bases for V and 2 bases for J; bases not matched to a gene: 9. The CDR3 sequence is 17 residues long.

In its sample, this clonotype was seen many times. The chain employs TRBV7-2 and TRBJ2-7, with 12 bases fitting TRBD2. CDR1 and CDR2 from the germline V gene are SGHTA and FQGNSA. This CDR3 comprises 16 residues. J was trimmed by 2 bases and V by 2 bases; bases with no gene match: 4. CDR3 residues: CASSLSSGRVAYEQYF. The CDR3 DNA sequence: TGTGCCAGCAGCTTATCTAGCGGGAGGGTCGCCTACGAGCAGTACTTC.

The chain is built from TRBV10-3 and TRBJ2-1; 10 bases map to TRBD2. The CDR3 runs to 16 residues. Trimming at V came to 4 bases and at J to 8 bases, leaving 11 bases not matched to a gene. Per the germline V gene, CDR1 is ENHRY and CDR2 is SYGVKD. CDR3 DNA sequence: TGTGCCATCAGTGGACAAGCGGGAGGGGTTATAGATGAGCAGTTCTTC. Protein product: CAISGQAGGVIDEQFF.